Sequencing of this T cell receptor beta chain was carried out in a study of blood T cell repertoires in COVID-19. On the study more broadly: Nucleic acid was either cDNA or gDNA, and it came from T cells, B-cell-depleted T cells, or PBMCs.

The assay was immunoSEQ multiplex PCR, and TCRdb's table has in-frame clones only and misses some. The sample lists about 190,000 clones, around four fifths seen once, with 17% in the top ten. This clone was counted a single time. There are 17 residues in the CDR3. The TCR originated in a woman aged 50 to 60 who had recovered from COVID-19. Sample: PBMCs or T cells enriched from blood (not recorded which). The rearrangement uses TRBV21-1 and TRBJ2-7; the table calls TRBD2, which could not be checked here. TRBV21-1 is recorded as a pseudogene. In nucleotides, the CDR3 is TGTGCCAGCAGCAAACTAGGTTGGCGGGGAAGCTCCTACGAGCAGTACTTC. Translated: CASSKLGWRGSSYEQYF.